This T cell receptor (beta chain) stems from a study of OX40 agonist ivuxolimab in advanced cancers. Study context: The patients received ivuxolimab by intravenous route every 2 weeks at 0.01 to 10 mg/kg.

The sample holds one count of this clone. As yet, its antigen is unknown. The study's findings and limits: There were also nonresponders showing low normalized T-cell clonal expansion.

Clones were read by immunoSEQ multiplex PCR, and TCRdb kept only the in-frame ones, dropping some. The data show about 76,000 clones, around 85% seen once. Patients had blood sampled at baseline and again on cycle 4 day 1 and cycle 7 day 1. This TCR came from an adult with an advanced solid tumor such as melanoma, head and neck, liver or kidney cancer. This specimen was CD4+ or CD8+ T cells sorted from blood, taken in a trial of the OX40 agonist ivuxolimab.

CDR3 region: CASSPGTSGTTDTQYF. CDR3 in DNA: TGTGCCAGCAGCCCCGGGACTAGCGGAACCACAGATACGCAGTATTTT. V gene TRBV7-9 combines with J gene TRBJ2-3, with 11 nucleotides matching TRBD2. The CDR3 is made up of 16 amino acids. Germline loops: CDR1 SEHNR, CDR2 FQNEAQ (reference sequence). V was pared by 5 bases and J by 2 bases, with 6 bases of the junction left unmatched.